The rows below give T cell receptor beta chains drawn from one sample of a study of shared clonotypes between healthy human individuals. Measured with immunoSEQ multiplex PCR; TCRdb has only the in-frame clones, and not every one. The data show approximately 2,300,000 clones, 85% to 95% seen once. The sample was naive CD4+ T cells from PBMCs. These receptor sequences come from a man between 18 and 35 years old in good health. Some clones in this sample may be carry-over from other donors' samples. Each CDR3 is given with its conserved first and last residue.

TRBV28	TRBJ2-7	CASSFRRLAGPYEQYF
TRBV12-5	TRBJ2-3	CASGLAAGWADTQYF
TRBV2	TRBJ2-5	CASSKDGGETQYF
TRBV5-1	TRBJ2-2	CASSLSQGRTAGELFF
TRBV28	TRBJ2-4	CASSPGLAGIGGIQYF
TRBV18	TRBJ2-2	CASSPSRKANTGELFF
TRBV28	TRBJ1-2	CASSRARGYTF
TRBV18	TRBJ2-7	CASSPGHTYEQYF
TRBV28	TRBJ1-2	CASSLGGTGPDRGYTF
TRBV10-1	TRBJ2-1	CASSASSGSSYNEQFF